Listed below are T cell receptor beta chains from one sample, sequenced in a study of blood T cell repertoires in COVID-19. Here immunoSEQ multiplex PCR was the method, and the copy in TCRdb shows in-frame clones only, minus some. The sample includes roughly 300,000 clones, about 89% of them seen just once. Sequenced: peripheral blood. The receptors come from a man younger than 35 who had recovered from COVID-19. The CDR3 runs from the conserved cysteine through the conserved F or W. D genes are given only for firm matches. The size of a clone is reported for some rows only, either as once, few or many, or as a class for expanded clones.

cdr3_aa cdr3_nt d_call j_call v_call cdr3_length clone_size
CASGQGSYEQYF TGTGCCTCAGGACAGGGATCCTACGAGCAGTACTTC TRBD1 TRBJ2-7 TRBV30 12 NA
CATSDSYQETQYF TGTGCCACCAGTGATTCGTACCAAGAGACCCAGTACTTC NA TRBJ2-5 TRBV24-1 13 NA
CASSFRGNYGYTF TGTGCCAGCAGTTTCAGGGGTAACTATGGCTACACCTTC NA TRBJ1-2 TRBV6-5 13 NA
CASSLDGRGTGELFF TGCGCCAGCAGCTTGGACGGCAGGGGGACCGGGGAGCTGTTTTTT TRBD1 TRBJ2-2 TRBV5-1 15 NA
CASRPGTGSYEQYF TGCGCCAGCCGACCCGGGACAGGCTCCTACGAGCAGTACTTC TRBD1 TRBJ2-7 TRBV5-1 14 NA
CASSPSSYEQYF TGCGCCAGCAGCCCCAGCTCCTACGAGCAGTACTTC NA TRBJ2-7 TRBV5-1 12 NA
CAISPTGVSSGNTIYF TGTGCCATCAGTCCGACAGGGGTGAGCTCTGGAAACACCATATATTTT TRBD1 TRBJ1-3 TRBV10-3 16 NA
CASIIWRDYSTDTQYF TGTGCCAGCATCATCTGGAGGGATTATAGCACAGATACGCAGTATTTT NA TRBJ2-3 TRBV5-8 16 NA
CASSLPITDTQYF TGTGCCAGCAGCTTACCTATCACAGATACGCAGTATTTT NA TRBJ2-3 TRBV11-1 13 NA
CASSFGQGDYEQYF TGTGCCAGCAGCTTCGGACAGGGCGACTACGAGCAGTACTTC TRBD1 TRBJ2-7 TRBV7-2 14 few
CASSLLLSTSGSNNEQFF TGTGCCAGCAGCTTACTCCTTTCGACTAGCGGGAGTAACAATGAGCAGTTCTTC TRBD2 TRBJ2-1 TRBV7-9 18 NA
CASSLQPRVGRGDQPQHF TGTGCCAGCAGCCTACAACCTCGAGTCGGTAGGGGTGATCAGCCCCAGCATTTT NA TRBJ1-5 TRBV4-2 18 NA
CASSRGSANTEAFF TGTGCCAGCAGCCGCGGATCAGCTAACACTGAAGCTTTCTTT NA TRBJ1-1 TRBV7-2 14 once
CSVGDRENGYTF TGCAGCGTAGGGGACAGGGAGAATGGCTACACCTTC TRBD1 TRBJ1-2 TRBV29-1 12 NA
CASRGGIANEKLFF TGTGCCAGCAGAGGAGGAATAGCTAATGAAAAACTGTTTTTT NA TRBJ1-4 TRBV27 14 NA
CASSEGRGPDYGYTF TGTGCCAGCAGTGAAGGGAGGGGACCCGACTATGGCTACACCTTC NA TRBJ1-2 TRBV2 15 few
CASSLNGQETQYF TGTGCCAGCAGCTTAAACGGGCAAGAGACCCAGTACTTC NA TRBJ2-5 TRBV11-2 13 NA
CASTQVPNTGELFF TGTGCCAGCACCCAGGTCCCGAACACCGGGGAGCTGTTTTTT NA TRBJ2-2 TRBV2 14 few
CASREEGQDFLNTEAFF TGTGCCAGCAGGGAAGAGGGACAGGACTTTTTGAACACTGAAGCTTTCTTT TRBD1 TRBJ1-1 TRBV6-1 17 NA
CASSLSGRGPLYEQYF TGTGCCAGCAGTTTATCAGGTCGAGGGCCCCTCTACGAGCAGTACTTC NA TRBJ2-7 TRBV27 16 NA
CASSLGRANYGYTF TGTGCCAGCAGCCTAGGGAGGGCGAACTATGGCTACACCTTC NA TRBJ1-2 TRBV7-2 14 NA
CASSYRSEQDEKLFF TGTGCCAGCAGTTACAGGTCGGAGCAAGATGAAAAACTGTTTTTT NA TRBJ1-4 TRBV6-2/TRBV6-3 15 NA
CASSHWGLAGNNEQFF TGTGCCAGCAGCCATTGGGGGCTAGCGGGAAACAATGAGCAGTTCTTC NA TRBJ2-1 TRBV21-1 16 NA
CASSLVSGYGYTF TGTGCCAGCAGCTTGGTCTCGGGCTATGGCTACACCTTC NA TRBJ1-2 TRBV5-4 13 NA
CASSFVQGAGYTF TGTGCCAGCAGCTTTGTGCAGGGGGCAGGCTACACCTTC TRBD1 TRBJ1-2 TRBV13 13 NA
CASSPGTGNYGYTF TGTGCCAGTAGTCCGGGGACAGGGAACTATGGCTACACCTTC TRBD1 TRBJ1-2 TRBV19 14 NA
CASSFMAEIQETQYF TGTGCCAGCAGCTTTATGGCGGAAATACAAGAGACCCAGTACTTC NA TRBJ2-5 TRBV5-4 15 NA
CASSLWTGGTEAFF TGCGCCAGCAGCCTCTGGACAGGGGGCACTGAAGCTTTCTTT TRBD1 TRBJ1-1 TRBV4-3 14 NA
CASSTTGTGAYEAFF TGCGCCAGCAGCACAACCGGGACAGGGGCTTACGAAGCTTTCTTT TRBD1 TRBJ1-1 TRBV5-1 15 NA
CATSLSGADNEQFF TGTGCCACCAGCCTTAGCGGTGCCGACAATGAGCAGTTCTTC NA TRBJ2-1 TRBV24-1 14 NA
CASSLDRDRGTGELFF TGCGCCAGCAGCTTGGACCGGGACAGGGGTACCGGGGAGCTGTTTTTT TRBD1 TRBJ2-2 TRBV5-1 16 once
CASSNRDNQQPQHF TGTGCCAGCAGTAACCGGGACAACCAGCAGCCCCAGCATTTT NA TRBJ1-5 TRBV6-5 14 NA
CAISEPTEITDTQYF TGTGCCATCAGTGAGCCAACAGAAATAACAGATACGCAGTATTTT NA TRBJ2-3 TRBV10-3 15 few
CASSSATASTRKREKLFF TGTGCCAGCAGTTCGGCGACAGCATCTACGCGTAAGCGAGAAAAACTGTTTTTT NA TRBJ1-4 TRBV6-2/TRBV6-3 18 NA
CAIKDASGVNQPQHF TGTGCCATCAAGGACGCGTCAGGGGTTAATCAGCCCCAGCATTTT NA TRBJ1-5 TRBV10-3 15 NA
CSVSQGLGTEAFF TGCAGCGTTTCCCAGGGGTTGGGCACTGAAGCTTTCTTT NA TRBJ1-1 TRBV29-1 13 NA
CASSRQQGWNTEAFF TGTGCCAGCAGTCGTCAACAGGGTTGGAACACTGAAGCTTTCTTT NA TRBJ1-1 TRBV6-5 15 NA
CASSLITGGTDTQYF TGTGCCAGCAGCTTAATAACAGGGGGCACAGATACGCAGTATTTT TRBD1 TRBJ2-3 TRBV7-2 15 once
CASLPRRVTLAVDYEQYF TGTGCCAGCTTACCCCGTCGGGTTACACTAGCGGTGGACTACGAGCAGTACTTC TRBD2 TRBJ2-7 TRBV11-2 18 NA
CASSPFPAGEQYF TGTGCCAGCAGCCCCTTTCCTGCGGGTGAGCAGTACTTC NA TRBJ2-7 TRBV7-3 13 few
CASSLAWGANTGELFF TGTGCCAGCAGCTTAGCATGGGGCGCGAACACCGGGGAGCTGTTTTTT NA TRBJ2-2 TRBV7-2 16 NA
CASSHAGLATETQYF TGTGCCAGCAGCCACGCGGGACTAGCAACCGAGACCCAGTACTTC TRBD2 TRBJ2-5 TRBV3-1/TRBV3-2 15 NA
CASSLGSGTGLTEQYF TGTGCCAGCAGCTTAGGAAGTGGGACAGGGCTTACCGAGCAGTACTTC TRBD1 TRBJ2-7 TRBV7-6 16 once
CASSPRQGSSYEQYF TGTGCCAGCTCACCGAGACAGGGAAGCTCCTACGAGCAGTACTTC TRBD1 TRBJ2-7 TRBV18 15 NA
CASSPHRVAGFQYNEQFF TGTGCCAGCAGCCCCCACCGGGTAGCGGGGTTTCAATACAATGAGCAGTTCTTC TRBD2 TRBJ2-1 TRBV3-1/TRBV3-2 18 once
CASSPRDSVYYEQYF TGTGCCAGCAGTCCCCGGGACAGCGTGTACTACGAGCAGTACTTC TRBD1 TRBJ2-7 TRBV6-5 15 NA
CASSFTGVDGYTF TGTGCCAGCAGTTTCACAGGAGTGGATGGCTACACCTTC NA TRBJ1-2 TRBV27 13 NA
CASSGTLGQAYEQYF TGCGCCAGCAGTGGAACCTTGGGGCAGGCCTACGAGCAGTACTTC NA TRBJ2-7 TRBV10-1 15 NA
CASNLAANTGELFF TGTGCCAGTAATCTAGCGGCGAACACCGGGGAGCTGTTTTTT TRBD2 TRBJ2-2 TRBV19 14 NA
CASLGLGGNNEQFF TGTGCCAGCTTGGGACTAGGGGGGAACAATGAGCAGTTCTTC TRBD2 TRBJ2-1 TRBV6-6 14 NA
CASSESLGGTSVEQYF TGCGCCAGCAGTGAGTCGTTGGGGGGGACTAGTGTCGAGCAGTACTTC TRBD2 TRBJ2-7 TRBV10-2 16 NA
CASSQETGDSTDTQYF TGCGCCAGCAGCCAAGAAACAGGAGATAGCACAGATACGCAGTATTTT NA TRBJ2-3 TRBV4-1 16 NA
CSVERGSYGYTF TGCAGCGTTGAAAGAGGCAGCTATGGCTACACCTTC NA TRBJ1-2 TRBV29-1 12 NA
CAISELDKNTEAFF TGTGCCATCAGTGAGTTAGACAAGAACACTGAAGCTTTCTTT NA TRBJ1-1 TRBV10-3 14 once